This T cell receptor (beta chain) was identified during a study of shared clonotypes between healthy human individuals. Study findings and constraints: Despite large depth, sorted-subset datasets appeared incompletely sequenced. Clonotype sharing among donors, it was expected, would be affected by sequencing depth.

Deep-level settings were used for running the assay. Here immunoSEQ multiplex PCR was the method, and the copy in TCRdb shows in-frame clones only, minus some. The table lists 400,000 to 600,000 clones, 95% to 96% of them singletons. A note on this clone: Antigen: not known.

Adults of Caucasian background living in Nashville, Tennessee made up all donors. The specimen was naive CD4+ T cells sorted from blood. As to subset: CD45RA+ positively selected. This TCR was sampled from a woman between 25 and 40 years old in good health.

CDR3 residues: CASSLGTREDNEQFF. The CDR3 DNA follows: TGCGCCAGCAGCTTGGGGACCCGAGAAGACAATGAGCAGTTCTTC. This rearrangement joins TRBV5-1 to TRBJ2-1; D remains unclear. The germline V gene encodes CDR1 SGHRS and CDR2 YFSETQ. The V gene lost 0 bases and the J gene lost 5 bases, with 12 bases spanning the gap. The CDR3 has 15 amino acids.